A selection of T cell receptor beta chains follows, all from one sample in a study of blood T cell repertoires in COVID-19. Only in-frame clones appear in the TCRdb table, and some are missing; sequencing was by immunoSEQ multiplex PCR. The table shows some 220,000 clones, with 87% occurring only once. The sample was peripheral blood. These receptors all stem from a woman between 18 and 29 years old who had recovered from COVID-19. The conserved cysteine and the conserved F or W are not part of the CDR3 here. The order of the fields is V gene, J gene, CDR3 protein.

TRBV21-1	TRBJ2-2	ASSRLPRETGELF
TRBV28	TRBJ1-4	ASQTQGASNEKLF
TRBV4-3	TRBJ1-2	ASSPHDRVAYGYT
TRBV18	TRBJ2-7	ASSPGQTKQY
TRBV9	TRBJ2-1	ASSGRTGAFEQF
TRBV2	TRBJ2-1	ASSHPSSGTSYNEQF
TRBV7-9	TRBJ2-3	ASSLTGGLTDTQY
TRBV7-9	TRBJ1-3	ASSLDPRGPSGNTIY
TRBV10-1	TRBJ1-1	ARIGAGLGEAF
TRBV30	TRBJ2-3	AWSETLYTDTQY
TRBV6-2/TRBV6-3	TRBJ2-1	ASSDITSGGLYNEQF
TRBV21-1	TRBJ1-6	ASSKRAGRSPLH
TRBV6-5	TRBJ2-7	ASSYGTGRTYEQY
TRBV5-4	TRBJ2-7	ASSLDRGGYEQY
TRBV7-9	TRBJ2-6	ASRQGSGANVLT
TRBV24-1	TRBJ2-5	ATSDGRQGKTQY
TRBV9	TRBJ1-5	ASSVGQSNQPQH
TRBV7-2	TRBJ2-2	ASSFSTGAGGELF
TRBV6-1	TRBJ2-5	ASSESPGGRETQY
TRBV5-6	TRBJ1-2	ASSLVSLVSEGYT
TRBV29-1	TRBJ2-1	SVEPFGAGGQF
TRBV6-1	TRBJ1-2	ASSARSRGNDYGYT
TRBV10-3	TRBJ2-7	AISEDRGSFLDYEQY
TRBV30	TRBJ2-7	AWSEDQAGYEQY
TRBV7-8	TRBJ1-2	ASSLQGHSGYT
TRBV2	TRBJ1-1	ASSEGRGQTEAF
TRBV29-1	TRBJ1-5	SVAEGQLNQPQH
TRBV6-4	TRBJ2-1	ASSVTSGGDNEQF
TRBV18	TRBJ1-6	ASSPSGGESNSPLH
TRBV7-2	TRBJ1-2	ASSLGQGIGGYT
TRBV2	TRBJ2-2	ASKKTGTRLLNTGELF
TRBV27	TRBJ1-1	ASSRGTDAEAF
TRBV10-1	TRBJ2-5	ASSDGGIETQY
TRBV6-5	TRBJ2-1	ASSYSQGYGQF
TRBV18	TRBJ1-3	ASSPDKFSGNTIY